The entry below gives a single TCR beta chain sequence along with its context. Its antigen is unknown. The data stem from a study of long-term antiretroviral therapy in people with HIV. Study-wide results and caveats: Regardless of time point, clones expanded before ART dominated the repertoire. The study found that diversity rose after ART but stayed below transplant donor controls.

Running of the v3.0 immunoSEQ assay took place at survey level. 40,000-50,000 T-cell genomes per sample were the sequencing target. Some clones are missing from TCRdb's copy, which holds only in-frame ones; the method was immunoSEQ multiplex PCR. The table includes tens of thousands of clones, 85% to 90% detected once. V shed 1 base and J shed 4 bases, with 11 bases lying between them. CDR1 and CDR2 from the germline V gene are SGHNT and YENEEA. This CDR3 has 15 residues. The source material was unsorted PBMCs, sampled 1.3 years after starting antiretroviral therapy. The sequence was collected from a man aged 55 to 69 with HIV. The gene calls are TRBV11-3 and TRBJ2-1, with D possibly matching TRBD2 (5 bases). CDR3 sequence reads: CASSLGFGLYNEQFF. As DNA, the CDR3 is TGTGCCAGCAGCTTAGGCTTTGGACTTTACAATGAGCAGTTCTTC.